This TCR beta chain was sequenced during a study of tumor-infiltrating lymphocytes in primary liver carcinoma. The wider study: Patients' primary liver carcinoma was surgically resected. Recorded tumor stage was T1-T3 N0M0, with diameters of roughly 4.2 to 11 cm.

Overall study findings and caveats: Top-250-clone fractions were significantly higher in tumors than in blood (p = 0.039). Relative to tumor region pairs, the tumor-adjacent and tumor-blood pairs showed overlap that was lower.

A constant-region primer served to make TCR beta cDNA from about 490 ng total RNA. It was through three nested multiplex PCR rounds of slightly modified ARM-PCR that TCR beta libraries arose. TRBV1-TRBV30 forward primers and a C-beta reverse primer were used in the first two PCR rounds, which each ran for approximately 11 cycles. TCRdb reprocessed the multiplex PCR reads with MiXCR, giving one entry per CDR3 protein. Of about 320,000 distinct CDR3 sequences in the sample, roughly 60% were seen once. The CDR3 runs to 12 residues. V was pared by 7 bases and J by 5 bases, with 8 bases between. Germline values: CDR1 SNHLY, CDR2 FYNNEI. RNA was extracted from whole blood without cell sorting, alongside germline DNA. In regard to this clonotype: What it recognizes is unknown.

The chain employs TRBV2 and TRBJ2-2; D is uncertain. What was sequenced was peripheral blood. The receptor's source is a woman aged 25 to 45 with primary liver carcinoma and hepatitis B virus infection. CDR3 DNA: TGTGCCAGCACCGAAGGTACCGGGGAGCTGTTTTTT. Amino acids: CASTEGTGELFF.